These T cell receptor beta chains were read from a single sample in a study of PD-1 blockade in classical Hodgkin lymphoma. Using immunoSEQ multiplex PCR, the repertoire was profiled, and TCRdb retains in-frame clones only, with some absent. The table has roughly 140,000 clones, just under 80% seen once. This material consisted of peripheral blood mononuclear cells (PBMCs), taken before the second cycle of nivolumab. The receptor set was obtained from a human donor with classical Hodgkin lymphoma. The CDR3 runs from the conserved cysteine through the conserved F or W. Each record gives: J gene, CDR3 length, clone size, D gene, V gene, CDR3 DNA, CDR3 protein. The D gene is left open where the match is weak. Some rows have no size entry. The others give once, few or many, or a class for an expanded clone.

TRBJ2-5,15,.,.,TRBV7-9,TGTGCCAGCAGCTTACGAGGCTGGGACCAAGAGACCCAGTACTTC,CASSLRGWDQETQYF
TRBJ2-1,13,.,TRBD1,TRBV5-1,TGCGCCAGCAGCTGGCCCGGGACAGATGAGCAGTTCTTC,CASSWPGTDEQFF
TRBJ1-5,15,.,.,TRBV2,TGTGCCAGCAGTGAACAGGGTTTTAGCAATCAGCCCCAGCATTTT,CASSEQGFSNQPQHF
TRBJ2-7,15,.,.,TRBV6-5,TGTGCCAGCAGTTACTCGGGGACGGGGAGCTACGAGCAGTACTTC,CASSYSGTGSYEQYF
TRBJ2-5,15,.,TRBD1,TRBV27,TGTGCCAGCAGTTTAAAGGCGGGACAGGGTGGAGCCCAGTACTTC,CASSLKAGQGGAQYF
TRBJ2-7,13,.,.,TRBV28,TGTGCCAGCAGTTTTCAGGTCCCAGCCGAGCAGTACTTC,CASSFQVPAEQYF
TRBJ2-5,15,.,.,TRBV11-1,TGTGCCAGCAGACCCCTCGACCTATTCCAAGAGACCCAGTACTTC,CASRPLDLFQETQYF
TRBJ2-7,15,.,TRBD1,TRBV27,TGTGCCAGCAGTTTGCCGGGACAGTCCTACTACGAGCAGTACTTC,CASSLPGQSYYEQYF
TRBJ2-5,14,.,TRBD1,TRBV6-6,TGTGCCAGCAGTTACCGGGACAGGGGAGAGACCCAGTACTTC,CASSYRDRGETQYF
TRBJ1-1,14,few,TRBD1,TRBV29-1,TGCAGCGTCGGGACAGGCGTCGAAGCCACTGAAGCTTTCTTT,CSVGTGVEATEAFF
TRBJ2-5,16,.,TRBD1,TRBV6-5,TGTGCCAGCAGTTACCTCCGGGGACAGGCTCAAGAGACCCAGTACTTC,CASSYLRGQAQETQYF
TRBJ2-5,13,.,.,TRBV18,TGTGCCAGCTCACCGCTGCTACAAGAGACCCAGTACTTC,CASSPLLQETQYF
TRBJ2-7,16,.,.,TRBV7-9,TGTGCCAGCAGCCCCCGCGACAGGAAGGGTCCCTACGAGCAGTACTTC,CASSPRDRKGPYEQYF
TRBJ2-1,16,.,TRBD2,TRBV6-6,TGTGCCAGCAGTTACTCGAACAGCGGGGGGGACAATGAGCAGTTCTTC,CASSYSNSGGDNEQFF
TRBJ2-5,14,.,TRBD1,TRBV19,TGTGCCAGCCGGGACAGGGGTTTCCTGGAGACCCAGTACTTC,CASRDRGFLETQYF
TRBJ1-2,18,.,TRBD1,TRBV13,TGTGCCAGCAGCGCCGAACCGGAGGACAGGGGGCCTAGATATGGCTACACCTTC,CASSAEPEDRGPRYGYTF
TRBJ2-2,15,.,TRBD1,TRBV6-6,TGTGCCAGCAGGTCTACAGGGGGCAGAACCGGGGAGCTGTTTTTT,CASRSTGGRTGELFF
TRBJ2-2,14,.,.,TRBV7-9,TGTGCCAGCAGCTTCATAGGAAGAACCGGGGAGCTGTTTTTT,CASSFIGRTGELFF
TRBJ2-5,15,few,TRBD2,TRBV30,TGTGCCTGGAGGCCTTTGGGAGGGGATGGGGAGACCCAGTACTTC,CAWRPLGGDGETQYF
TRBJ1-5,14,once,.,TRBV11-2,TGTGCCAGCAGCTGGGGGGGCTTAAATCAGCCCCAGCATTTT,CASSWGGLNQPQHF
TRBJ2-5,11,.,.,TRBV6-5,TGTGCCAGCGGTGGGTGGGGGACCCAGTACTTC,CASGGWGTQYF
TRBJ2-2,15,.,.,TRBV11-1,TGTGCCAGCAGCTTACAAGGGGCATACACCGGGGAGCTGTTTTTT,CASSLQGAYTGELFF
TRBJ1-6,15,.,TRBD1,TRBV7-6,TGTGCCAGCAGCTTAGTAGGGGGCGTTAATTCACCCCTCCACTTT,CASSLVGGVNSPLHF
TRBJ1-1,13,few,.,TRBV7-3,TGTGCCAGCAGCTTACAGGGTAGAAGTGAAGCTTTCTTT,CASSLQGRSEAFF
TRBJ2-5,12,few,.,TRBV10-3,TGTGCCATTGGGACTTCACAAGAGACCCAGTACTTC,CAIGTSQETQYF
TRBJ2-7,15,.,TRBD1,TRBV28,TGTGCCAGCAGTTTAACGCCGGGACAGGCCTACGAGCAGTACTTC,CASSLTPGQAYEQYF
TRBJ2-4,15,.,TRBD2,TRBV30,TGTGCCTGGAGTGTACCCGGACTAGCTTCGAACATTCAGTACTTC,CAWSVPGLASNIQYF
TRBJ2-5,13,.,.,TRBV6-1,TGTGCCACCTCTGTTAGGGGCCAAGAGACCCAGTACTTC,CATSVRGQETQYF
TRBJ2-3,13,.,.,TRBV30,TGTGCCTGGAGTCGGGGGCAGCGAGATACGCAGTATTTT,CAWSRGQRDTQYF
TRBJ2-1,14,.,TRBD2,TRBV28,TGTGCCAGCAGTTTTTTGCTAGCGGGAACTGAGCAGTTCTTC,CASSFLLAGTEQFF
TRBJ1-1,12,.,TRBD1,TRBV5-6,TGTGCCAGCAGCTACGGCAGGGGGCCGACTTTCTTT,CASSYGRGPTFF
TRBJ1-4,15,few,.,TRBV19,TGTGCCAGTAGTATAGGGACAGCAACTAATGAAAAACTGTTTTTT,CASSIGTATNEKLFF
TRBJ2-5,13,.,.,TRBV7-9,TGTGCCAGCAGCTTATTGATGGGGGAGACCCAGTACTTC,CASSLLMGETQYF
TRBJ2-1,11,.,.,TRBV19,TGTGCCAGTAGTCGACAGTACAGGCAGTTCTTC,CASSRQYRQFF
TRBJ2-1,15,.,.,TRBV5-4,TGTGCCAGCAGCTTAGACACGGGCCACTACAATGAGCAGTTCTTC,CASSLDTGHYNEQFF
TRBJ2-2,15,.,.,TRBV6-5,TGTGCCAGCAGTACTAGGCCTACGAACACCGGGGAGCTGTTTTTT,CASSTRPTNTGELFF
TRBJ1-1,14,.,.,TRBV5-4,TGTGCCAGCAGCTTGAGTTTGCGGAACACTGAAGCTTTCTTT,CASSLSLRNTEAFF
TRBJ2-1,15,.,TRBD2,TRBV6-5,TGTGCCAGCAGTTACTTAGCTAGCGGGCTCAATGAGCAGTTCTTC,CASSYLASGLNEQFF
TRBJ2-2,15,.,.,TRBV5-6,TGTGCCAGCACCTCCCTCGGGGCGAGGGCCGGGGAGCTGTTTTTT,CASTSLGARAGELFF
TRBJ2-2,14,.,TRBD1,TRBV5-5,TGTGCCAGCAGCTTCCTAGGGGGCCCCGGGGAGCTGTTTTTT,CASSFLGGPGELFF
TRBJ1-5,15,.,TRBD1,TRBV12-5,TGTGCTAGTGCCAAAGACAGGGGAAATAATCAGCCCCAGCATTTT,CASAKDRGNNQPQHF
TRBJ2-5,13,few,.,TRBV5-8,TGTGCCAGCAGCTTGGGCCAGCAAGAGACCCAGTACTTC,CASSLGQQETQYF
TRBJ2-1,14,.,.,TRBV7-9,TGTGCCAGCAGCCCGTCGGGAGTTCTGAATGAGCAGTTCTTC,CASSPSGVLNEQFF
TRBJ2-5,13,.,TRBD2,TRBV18,TGTGCCAGCTCGGAGCGGGGCCAAGAGACCCAGTACTTC,CASSERGQETQYF
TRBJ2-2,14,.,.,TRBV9,TGTGCCAGCAGCCAGGACAGTGGCACCGGGGAGCTGTTTTTT,CASSQDSGTGELFF
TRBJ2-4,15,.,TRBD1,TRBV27,TGTGCCAGCAGTCCGGGACAGGGGTCAGAAAACATTCAGTACTTC,CASSPGQGSENIQYF
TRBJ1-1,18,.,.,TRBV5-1,TGCGCCAGCAGCTTTTCCTTCGATCTTCCCCACAGGGAAACTGAAGCTTTCTTT,CASSFSFDLPHRETEAFF
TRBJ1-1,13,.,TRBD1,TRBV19,TGTGCCATCTCGGACAGGCGGGGTTTTGAAGCTTTCTTT,CAISDRRGFEAFF
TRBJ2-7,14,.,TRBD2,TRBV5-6,TGTGCCAGCAGCTTATTCGGGGGGGTGGACGAGCAGTACTTC,CASSLFGGVDEQYF
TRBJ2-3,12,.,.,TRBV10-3,TGTGCCGTTCGTAGGGGAACAGATACGCAGTATTTT,CAVRRGTDTQYF
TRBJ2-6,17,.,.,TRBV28,TGTGCCAGCAGTCAAGAAGGGGGGATCTCTGGGGCCAACGTCCTGACTTTC,CASSQEGGISGANVLTF
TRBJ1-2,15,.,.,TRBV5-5,TGTGCCAGCAGCTTGTCAGAGACAGAGCTATATGGCTACACCTTC,CASSLSETELYGYTF
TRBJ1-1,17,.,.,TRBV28,TGTGCCAGCAGTTTTTCCGGGGTGGGTGTTTCAAACACTGAAGCTTTCTTT,CASSFSGVGVSNTEAFF
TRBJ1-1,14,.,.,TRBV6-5,TGTGCCAGCGCCTCCAATTCAGGTGACACTGAAGCTTTCTTT,CASASNSGDTEAFF
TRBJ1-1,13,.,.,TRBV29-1,TGCAGCGTTGAAAGGTGGGGGCGGACTGAAGCTTTCTTT,CSVERWGRTEAFF
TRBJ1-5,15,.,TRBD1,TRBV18,TGTGCCAGCTCCCAAGGACAGGGAGGGGAACAGCCCCAGCATTTT,CASSQGQGGEQPQHF
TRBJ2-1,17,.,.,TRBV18,TGTGCCAGCTCGTTCCGAGGGTTAGGGGGCTCCTACAATGAGCAGTTCTTC,CASSFRGLGGSYNEQFF
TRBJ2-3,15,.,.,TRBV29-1,TGCAGCGTTGCTTCACTAGGCGGGACGGCAGATACGCAGTATTTT,CSVASLGGTADTQYF
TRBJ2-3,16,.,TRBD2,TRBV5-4,TGTGCCAGCAGCCTTGGGACTAGCGGGAGATTAGATACGCAGTATTTT,CASSLGTSGRLDTQYF